This TCR beta chain stems from a study of T cell repertoires in cytomegalovirus infection. Study at large: It was recently identified HLA-C-restricted and well-studied HLA-B-restricted CMV epitopes that the study used. Both CMV infection and a matching HLA type were indicated by public TCR beta signatures. Study-level results: Clonotypes of TCR beta that were HLA-C-restricted and CMV-specific dominated the ex vivo response.

In TCRdb, the reads were re-called with MiXCR into one record per CDR3 protein. Found here are 700,000 to 900,000 distinct CDR3 sequences, approximately 32% of them singletons; the top ten hold around 12%. V gave up 6 bases and J gave up 2 bases, with 17 bases separating them. This CDR3 region has 15 residues. From germline, CDR1 is SGHRS and CDR2 YFSETQ. This clonotype was found many times. Its specificity is unknown. This sequence originates from a human donor in good health (CMV status not recorded). Some clones in this sample may be carry-over from other donors' samples. The specimen comprised cultured CD8+ T cells from PBMCs, sampled from culture after CMV antigen stimulation. The V gene is TRBV5-1, the J gene TRBJ2-5, with D hard to call. In DNA form, the CDR3 reads TGCGCCAGCAACCAGGCTTCAACCCTTCAAGAGACCCAGTACTTC. Its protein is CASNQASTLQETQYF.